This T cell receptor (beta chain) comes out of a study of blood T cell repertoires in COVID-19. The wider study: T cells, B-cell-depleted T cells, or PBMCs supplied cDNA or gDNA.

In the authors' workflow: By means of reference gene primer amplification, nucleated cell counts were estimated. TCRdb's copy holds only in-frame clones and misses some; the assay was immunoSEQ multiplex PCR. V and J calls and clone size are those listed in that table; D and trimming were worked out from the DNA. Here the sample spans some 290,000 clones, 90% being singletons. Germline lookup yields CDR1 SGHAT and CDR2 FQNNGV. The CDR3 is made up of 15 amino acids. V trimming: 1 base; J trimming: 0 bases; junction bases outside the gene matches: 2. The TCR originated in a woman under 40 with COVID-19, enrolled during active disease. The rearrangement links TRBV11-2 to TRBJ2-5; 7 nucleotides line up with TRBD1. The sequenced material came from peripheral blood. The CDR3 loop is CASSLGGTDQETQYF. The CDR3 DNA sequence: TGTGCCAGCAGCTTAGGGGGGACAGACCAAGAGACCCAGTACTTC.